A single T cell receptor beta chain is shown here with its context. This specimen comes from a study of blood T cell repertoires in COVID-19. Study at large: Samples taken during acute and convalescent COVID-19 were collected in the United States, Italy and Spain. T cells, B-cell-depleted T cells, or PBMCs provided the cDNA or gDNA that served as material.

Per the study methods: How many nucleated cells were present was estimated from reference gene primer amplification. TCRdb keeps only in-frame clones here, not all; method: immunoSEQ multiplex PCR. The V and J calls and the clone size are those of that table, but D and trimming were determined from the DNA. The data contain over 200,000 clones, roughly four fifths of them singletons. Material for sequencing was peripheral blood. This clonotype was obtained from a woman aged 40 to 50 with acute or convalescent COVID-19.

As DNA, the CDR3 is TGTGCCAGCAGCCAAGGACTAGCTGGGGCAGATACGCAGTATTTT. As protein: CASSQGLAGADTQYF. The rearrangement uses TRBV14 and TRBJ2-3; 7 bases match TRBD2. CDR1 is SGHDN and CDR2 is FVKESK in the germline V gene. The CDR3 consists of 15 residues. J lost 4 bases, V lost 1 base, and 5 bases had no gene match.